The rows below give T cell receptor beta chains drawn from one sample of a study of blood T cell repertoires in COVID-19. The protocol was immunoSEQ multiplex PCR, while the TCRdb copy is restricted to in-frame clones and leaves out a portion. Of 30,000 to 40,000 clones listed, roughly 80% are singletons. What was sequenced was peripheral blood. Receptors were obtained from a man aged 60 to 75 in a cohort sampled during active COVID-19. The CDR3 runs from the conserved cysteine through the conserved F or W. Each record gives: D gene, J gene, clone size, V gene, CDR3 DNA, CDR3 protein. D genes are given only for firm matches. Clone size, where shown, is once, few, many, or a class for clones that have expanded.

d_gene: TRBD2
j_gene: TRBJ2-7
abundance: .
v_gene: TRBV11-2
CDR3nt: TGTGCCAGCAGCTCATTAAAGGGACTAGCGGGGGGGGAGCAGTACTTC
CDR3aa: CASSSLKGLAGGEQYF

d_gene: .
j_gene: TRBJ2-2
abundance: few
v_gene: TRBV29-1
CDR3nt: TGCATCGCGCACGGGGGAGCCGGGGAGCTGTTTTTT
CDR3aa: CIAHGGAGELFF

d_gene: TRBD1
j_gene: TRBJ2-7
abundance: .
v_gene: TRBV6-5
CDR3nt: TGTGCCAGCAGCGTACAGGGGGATACCTACGAGCAGTACTTC
CDR3aa: CASSVQGDTYEQYF

d_gene: TRBD2
j_gene: TRBJ2-1
abundance: few
v_gene: TRBV11-3
CDR3nt: TGTGCCAGCAGCCCGGGGACTAGCAACAATGAGCAGTTCTTC
CDR3aa: CASSPGTSNNEQFF

d_gene: .
j_gene: TRBJ2-7
abundance: .
v_gene: TRBV6-5
CDR3nt: TGTGCCAGCAGTTACGACAGGCAATACGAGCAGTACTTC
CDR3aa: CASSYDRQYEQYF

d_gene: .
j_gene: TRBJ1-2
abundance: once
v_gene: TRBV5-1
CDR3nt: TGCGCCAGCAGCTTGCAGGGTGACTATGGCTACACCTTC
CDR3aa: CASSLQGDYGYTF

d_gene: TRBD1
j_gene: TRBJ2-2
abundance: .
v_gene: TRBV7-2
CDR3nt: TGTGCCAGCAGCTTAGACAGGGGCTTGGGCGGGGAGCTGTTTTTT
CDR3aa: CASSLDRGLGGELFF

d_gene: .
j_gene: TRBJ2-3
abundance: few
v_gene: TRBV3-1/TRBV3-2
CDR3nt: TGTGCCAGCAGCCAAGATATTATGCGTACGCAGTATTTT
CDR3aa: CASSQDIMRTQYF

d_gene: TRBD2
j_gene: TRBJ2-3
abundance: .
v_gene: TRBV30
CDR3nt: TGTGCCTGGAGTGTAGCGGGGGGTGGCGATACGCAGTATTTT
CDR3aa: CAWSVAGGGDTQYF

d_gene: .
j_gene: TRBJ2-3
abundance: few
v_gene: TRBV12-5
CDR3nt: TGTGCTAGTGGTTTGAACGCCTTAAAGGGGGGGACCCAAGGGAGAGCAGATACGCAGTATTTT
CDR3aa: CASGLNALKGGTQGRADTQYF

d_gene: .
j_gene: TRBJ2-7
abundance: .
v_gene: TRBV6-1
CDR3nt: TGTGCCAGCAGTGAAACGACAGGCCCCAGCTACGAGCAGTACTTC
CDR3aa: CASSETTGPSYEQYF

d_gene: TRBD1
j_gene: TRBJ2-2
abundance: .
v_gene: TRBV28
CDR3nt: TGTGCCAGCAGCTCGGGACAGTTAAACACCGGGGAGCTGTTTTTT
CDR3aa: CASSSGQLNTGELFF

d_gene: .
j_gene: TRBJ1-6
abundance: .
v_gene: TRBV5-1
CDR3nt: TGCGCCAGCAGCTTGGCCTCCGGGGGGAGCTCCTATAATTCACCCCTCCACTTT
CDR3aa: CASSLASGGSSYNSPLHF

d_gene: TRBD1
j_gene: TRBJ1-1
abundance: .
v_gene: TRBV27
CDR3nt: TGTGCCAGCAGTTCCTGGGCAGGGGGTAGGGGCACTGAAGCTTTCTTT
CDR3aa: CASSSWAGGRGTEAFF

d_gene: .
j_gene: TRBJ2-2
abundance: .
v_gene: TRBV9
CDR3nt: TGTGCCAGCAGGGGGAGCTCTAACACCGGGGAGCTGTTTTTT
CDR3aa: CASRGSSNTGELFF

d_gene: .
j_gene: TRBJ2-3
abundance: .
v_gene: TRBV27
CDR3nt: TGTGCCAGCAAAAGGGGGGGATACATCACAGATACGCAGTATTTT
CDR3aa: CASKRGGYITDTQYF

d_gene: .
j_gene: TRBJ2-1
abundance: once
v_gene: TRBV4-2
CDR3nt: TGTGCCAGCAGCCTCACGGCGGCGGGACCTTACAATGAGCAGTTCTTC
CDR3aa: CASSLTAAGPYNEQFF

d_gene: TRBD2
j_gene: TRBJ2-6
abundance: .
v_gene: TRBV18
CDR3nt: TGTGCCAGCTCACCTTCGGGACTAACCGGGGCCAACGTCCTGACTTTC
CDR3aa: CASSPSGLTGANVLTF

d_gene: TRBD2
j_gene: TRBJ2-7
abundance: .
v_gene: TRBV7-2
CDR3nt: TGTGCCAGCAGCTTAGTTGTAGCGGGTCCCCTAAGCTCCTACGAGCAGTACTTC
CDR3aa: CASSLVVAGPLSSYEQYF

d_gene: TRBD2
j_gene: TRBJ2-1
abundance: .
v_gene: TRBV24-1
CDR3nt: TGTGCCACCAGTGAACCTAGCGGGAGGGCCGTGGATGAGCAGTTCTTC
CDR3aa: CATSEPSGRAVDEQFF

d_gene: .
j_gene: TRBJ2-5
abundance: .
v_gene: TRBV6-4
CDR3nt: TGTGCCAGCAGTGCTAGAGAGACCCAGTACTTC
CDR3aa: CASSARETQYF

d_gene: .
j_gene: TRBJ2-2
abundance: .
v_gene: TRBV24-1
CDR3nt: TGTGCCACCAACGACAGAAGTACCGGGGAGCTGTTTTTT
CDR3aa: CATNDRSTGELFF